This record looks at one TCR beta chain sequence and its context. CDR1 is MNHEY and CDR2 is SVGAGI in the germline V gene. V lost 5 bases to trimming and J lost 0 bases, with 14 bases between them. The CDR3 totals 15 residues. The entry originates in a study of T cell changes during pregnancy in multiple sclerosis. Here immunoSEQ multiplex PCR was the method, and the copy in TCRdb shows in-frame clones only, minus some. Of tens of thousands of clones in the sample, around nine tenths were seen once. The J gene is TRBJ2-7, the V gene TRBV6-5; D perhaps matches TRBD1 (6 bases). The source is a female donor in good health, enrolled as a control in a pregnancy study. This specimen consisted of peripheral blood, obtained after pregnancy. The CDR3 spells CASSITGWGSYEQYF. The CDR3 DNA reads TGTGCCAGCAGTATTACAGGGTGGGGCTCCTACGAGCAGTACTTC.